This T cell receptor beta chain was recovered during a study of radiotherapy plus CTLA-4 blockade in lung cancer. Study-wide context: For 15% to 20% of patients, objective responses occurred, and approximately 31% had disease control.

Whole-study results and caveats: Per reports, early blood T cell clone dynamics, plus interferon-beta, forecast response most strongly.

TCRdb's table, derived via immunoSEQ multiplex PCR, lists solely in-frame clones and lacks some. This sample has 40,000 to 50,000 clones, with approximately 78% found just once. The J segment lost 1 base and the V segment lost 4 bases, leaving 5 bases of the junction unmatched. CDR3 length equals 16 residues. The germline V gene encodes CDR1 KGHSH and CDR2 LQKENI. Regarding this clone: Its antigen is currently unknown.

V and J are TRBV18 and TRBJ2-2, with 8 bases fitting TRBD2. The sample consisted of peripheral blood, taken from a patient treated with radiotherapy plus ipilimumab. This TCR was sampled from a human donor with non-small cell lung cancer who had stable disease on radiotherapy plus ipilimumab. The CDR3: CASSQGLVLNTGELFF. The CDR3 bases are TGTGCCAGCTCACAGGGACTAGTCCTGAACACCGGGGAGCTGTTTTTT.